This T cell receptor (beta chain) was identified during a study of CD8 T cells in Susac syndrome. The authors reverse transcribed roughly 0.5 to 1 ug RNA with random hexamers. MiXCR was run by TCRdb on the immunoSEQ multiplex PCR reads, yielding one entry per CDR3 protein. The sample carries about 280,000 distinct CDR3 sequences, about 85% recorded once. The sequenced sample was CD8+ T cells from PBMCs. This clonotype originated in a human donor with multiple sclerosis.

The CDR3 region has the DNA TGTGCCATCAGTGACGGGCTAGCGGGGCACCTAGCCAAAAACATTCAGTACTTC. It specifies CAISDGLAGHLAKNIQYF. The chain recombines TRBV10-3 with TRBJ2-4, with 9 bases lining up with TRBD2. This CDR3 comprises 18 residues. Losses at the gene ends were 3 bases for V and 0 bases for J; bases not matched to a gene: 9. The germline gives CDR1 ENHRY, CDR2 SYGVKD.